Listed here are 27 T cell receptor beta chains from one sample, sequenced in a study of T-cell reconstitution after alpha-beta-depleted transplantation in children. Unique molecular identifiers featured in how the TCRbeta library was prepared. TCRdb recomputed calls from the PCR reads with MiXCR, one row per CDR3 protein. The table has 580,000 or so distinct CDR3 sequences, under 25% seen once. This specimen consisted of PBMCs, mostly from graft donor cells, obtained 360 days after TCRalphabeta/CD19-depleted stem cell transplant. The receptors shown here come from a boy under two years old who had a stem cell transplant for acute myeloid leukemia, so the T cells may come from the graft donor.

The V gene is TRBV20-1, the J gene TRBJ2-3, with TRBD1 identical over 10 bases. V dropped 5 bases and J dropped 7; count of bases not matched to a gene: 12. Germline V CDR1 and CDR2: DFQATT, SNEGSKA (reference sequence). The CDR3 has 15 residues. CDR3 bases: TGCAGTGCTTGCTTCCCGGGACAGGGGAAGAATACGCAGTATTTT. As protein: CSACFPGQGKNTQYF.

This clonotype was recorded at least ten times. V usage is TRBV27 and J usage is TRBJ2-7; 7 bases map to TRBD1. In germline, CDR1 is MNHEY, CDR2 SMNVEV (reference sequence). Unmatched junction bases numbered 8, after V lost 11 bases and J lost 4 bases. The CDR3 contains 12 residues. The CDR3 DNA reads as TGTGCCGGGACCGGGACAGAATACGAGCAGTACGTC. Protein sequence: CAGTGTEYEQYV.

The chain has TRBV12-3 or TRBV12-4 and TRBJ2-3, with TRBD2 as a possible D gene (5 bases). With 5 bases removed from V and 4 bases from J, the gap between germline ends came to 10 bases. CDR3 length: 13 residues. The CDR3 region is CASSARGPDTQYF. In nucleotides, the CDR3 is TGTGCCAGCAGTGCACGAGGGCCAGATACGCAGTATTTT.

The table lists this clonotype with many counts. The rearrangement joins TRBV7-2 to TRBJ1-5; perhaps TRBD1 as D (6 bases). Trimming pared 2 bases from V and 5 bases from J, leaving 13 bases between. CDR1 and CDR2 (germline): SGHTA, FQGNSA. The CDR3 has 15 amino acids. The DNA for the CDR3 is TGTGCCAGCAGCTTAAGCGGGGGGCGCGATCAGCCCCAGCATTTT. Encoded protein: CASSLSGGRDQPQHF.

This chain joins TRBV20-1 and TRBJ1-5, with D possibly being TRBD1 (5 bases). The V end was cut by 6 bases, the J end by 6 bases, with 24 bases between. Germline V gene data show CDR1 as DFQATT and CDR2 as SNEGSKA (reference sequence). The CDR3 is 16 amino acids. The CDR3 DNA reads TGCAGTGCGTCGCGCCCAGGGCTAGCTTCGGTTCAGCCCCAGCATTTT. This codes for CSASRPGLASVQPQHF.

This clonotype has at least ten counts. The rearrangement joins TRBV6-2 or TRBV6-3 to TRBJ2-1, with D unclear. The germline V and J ends were trimmed by 1 base and 0 bases, with 4 bases remaining between them. The CDR3 is 14 residues long. Germline assignment: CDR1 MNHEY and CDR2 SVGEGT. The CDR3 nucleotides read TGTGCCAGCAGTTACTACTCCTCCTACAATGAGCAGTTCTTC. It specifies CASSYYSSYNEQFF.

V is TRBV7-6 and J is TRBJ2-1; D is ambiguous. V dropped 0 bases and J dropped 10 bases, with 13 bases sitting between them. The CDR3 totals 14 residues. Germline V lookup: CDR1 SGHVS, CDR2 FNYEAQ. The DNA of the CDR3 is TGTGCCAGCAGCTTAGCAATCGGCGGCCGGGAGCAGTTCTTC. Translated: CASSLAIGGREQFF.

The chain is built from TRBV10-3 and TRBJ1-2, with 9 nucleotides matching TRBD1. The CDR3 totals 14 residues. The trim removed 4 bases at V and 3 bases at J, leaving 3 bases unmatched. Germline lookup yields CDR1 ENHRY and CDR2 SYGVKD. CDR3 region: CAISGTGVHYGYTF. In DNA, the CDR3 is TGTGCCATCAGTGGGACAGGGGTTCACTATGGCTACACCTTC.

This clonotype has at least ten counts. V and J are TRBV29-1 and TRBJ2-1; 10 nucleotides agree with TRBD1. The V segment lost 4 bases and the J segment 6 bases; nucleotides outside the gene matches: 12. Per the germline V gene, CDR1 is SQVTM and CDR2 is ANQGSEA. CDR3 size: 16 residues. Here the CDR3 reads CSVVSGQGSPVNEQFF. The CDR3 nucleotides read TGCAGCGTTGTCTCGGGACAGGGGAGTCCTGTCAATGAGCAGTTCTTC.

This clonotype was found many times. The gene calls are TRBV18 and TRBJ2-5, with D possibly matching TRBD1 (7 bases). Trimming took 2 bases from V and 2 from J, leaving 12 bases between them. Germline loops: CDR1 KGHSH, CDR2 LQKENI. This CDR3 is 15 amino acids long. This CDR3 reads CASSPTTGRQETQYF. The CDR3 coding sequence is TGTGCCAGCTCACCAACGACAGGGAGGCAAGAGACCCAGTACTTC.

J is TRBJ1-6 and V is TRBV4-3, with 8 bases fitting TRBD1. Germline V gives CDR1 LGHNA, CDR2 YSLEER. V lost 1 base to trimming and J lost 6 bases; unmatched junction nucleotides: 2. This CDR3 is 15 amino acids long. The CDR3 DNA follows: TGCGCCAGCAGCCAAGGCGACAGGGGTAATTCACCCCTCCACTTT. It translates to CASSQGDRGNSPLHF.

The CDR3 is CAISDPGAKNIQYF. CDR3 DNA: TGTGCCATCAGTGATCCGGGTGCCAAAAACATTCAGTACTTC. V is TRBV10-3 and J is TRBJ2-4, with D uncertain. V was trimmed by 3 bases and J by 1 base, leaving 7 bases between them. Per germline, CDR1 ENHRY and CDR2 SYGVKD. The CDR3 is 14 residues long.

The chain combines TRBV29-1 with TRBJ1-5; D perhaps matches TRBD1 (5 bases). This CDR3 has 15 amino acids. V was trimmed by 4 bases and J by 1 base, leaving 14 bases between them. Germline CDR1 and CDR2: SQVTM and ANQGSEA. Here the CDR3 reads CSVVLRGGSNQPQHF. In DNA, the CDR3 is TGCAGCGTTGTACTGAGGGGTGGAAGCAATCAGCCCCAGCATTTT.

The chain carries TRBV12-3 or TRBV12-4 and TRBJ1-1; TRBD1 is a possible D gene (6 bases). Trimming cost V 5 bases and J 1 base, with 11 bases left between them. The CDR3 consists of 14 residues. The CDR3: CASSRTDENTEAFF. The CDR3 bases are TGTGCCAGCAGTCGGACAGACGAGAACACTGAAGCTTTCTTT.

This clonotype was counted between two and nine times. This chain uses TRBV6-5 with TRBJ2-5, with 11 bases that match TRBD2. The CDR3 runs to 15 residues. Germline V gives CDR1 MNHEY, CDR2 SVGAGI. The J segment lost 5 bases and the V segment lost 2 bases, leaving 4 bases of the junction unmatched. The CDR3 loop reads CASSYASGGRETQYF. The CDR3 nucleotides read TGTGCCAGCAGTTACGCTAGCGGGGGGAGGGAGACCCAGTACTTC.

At least ten counts were recorded for this clonotype. This rearrangement joins TRBV6-5 to TRBJ1-1; TRBD1 matches 10 bases. Germline trimming cut 7 bases from V and 5 bases from J; bases unmatched to any gene: 10. The CDR3 runs to 15 residues. Looked up from germline, CDR1 is MNHEY and CDR2 is SVGAGI. Written as DNA, the CDR3 is TGTGCCAGCACTATCGCGACAGGGGGCGCGACTGAAGCTTTCTTT. This codes for CASTIATGGATEAFF.

The chain joins TRBV12-3 or TRBV12-4 to TRBJ2-1; unclear D gene. This CDR3 has 14 amino acids. V lost 3 bases, J lost 7 bases, and 13 bases lay in between. CDR3 loop: CASSFTVLGNEQFF. CDR3 sequence (DNA): TGTGCCAGCAGTTTTACGGTCTTAGGAAATGAGCAGTTCTTC.

This clonotype was counted between two and nine times. The V call is TRBV4-3, the J call TRBJ1-2, with 7 bases matching TRBD1. In germline, CDR1 is LGHNA, CDR2 YSLEER. V was pared by 3 bases and J by 2 bases, with 3 bases of the junction left unmatched. There are 14 residues in the CDR3. CDR3 sequence (DNA): TGCGCCAGCAGCCACAGGGGGATCAACTATGGCTACACCTTC. Translated, it gives CASSHRGINYGYTF.

This clonotype has at least ten counts. The rearrangement links TRBV5-1 to TRBJ2-3; TRBD2 matches at 11 bases. Per germline, CDR1 SGHRS and CDR2 YFSETQ. The CDR3 consists of 19 residues. V lost 4 bases, J lost 2 bases, and 15 bases stayed unmatched. The CDR3 region has the DNA TGCGCCAGCAGCGCCCTCTTCTCCGGGACTAGCGGTCCCACAGATACGCAGTATTTT. It encodes CASSALFSGTSGPTDTQYF.

This clonotype was picked up a small number of times. V is TRBV20-1 and J is TRBJ2-1, with unresolved D. The CDR3 is made up of 12 amino acids. V lost 3 bases to trimming and J lost 4 bases, with 7 bases between them. Per germline, CDR1 DFQATT and CDR2 SNEGSKA (reference sequence). DNA for the CDR3: TGCAGTGCTAGCGAAGCTTACAATGAGCAGTTCTTC. It encodes CSASEAYNEQFF.

The rearrangement uses TRBV28 and TRBJ2-5; D unclear. Trimming cost V 2 bases and J 2 bases, with 9 bases left between them. CDR1 is MDHEN, CDR2 SYDVKM, per germline. The CDR3 is made up of 14 amino acids. In DNA form, the CDR3 reads TGTGCCAGCAGTTTAGTACTAAAGCAAGAGACCCAGTACTTC. Protein sequence: CASSLVLKQETQYF.

This clonotype appeared a few times. The genes are TRBV6-5 and TRBJ1-2; 7 bases are a match to TRBD1. The trim removed 5 bases at V and 5 bases at J, leaving 8 bases unmatched. The CDR3 runs to 14 residues. Germline V lookup: CDR1 MNHEY, CDR2 SVGAGI. The CDR3 bases are TGTGCCAGCAGTAGGGGACGGGACAGTTATGGCTACACCTTC. Protein product: CASSRGRDSYGYTF.

This chain joins TRBV27 and TRBJ2-7; a weak D match, TRBD2 (6 bases). Germline CDR1 reads MNHEY; CDR2 reads SMNVEV (reference sequence). V lost 5 bases and J 2 bases, leaving 13 bases between the germline ends. There are 14 residues in the CDR3. CDR3 sequence reads: CASSLTTSPYEQYF. The CDR3 DNA sequence: TGTGCCAGCAGTCTAACTACTAGCCCCTACGAGCAGTACTTC.

The CDR3 bases are TGCAGCGTTCCTAGACAGGAAAATCAGCCCCAGCATTTT. Translating gives CSVPRQENQPQHF. The chain recombines TRBV29-1 with TRBJ1-5; a possible D gene is TRBD1 (6 bases). CDR1 and CDR2 (germline): SQVTM, ANQGSEA. The CDR3 is made up of 13 amino acids. Trimming pared 5 bases from V and 4 bases from J, leaving 12 bases between.

This clonotype occurred a few times. V gene TRBV28 combines with J gene TRBJ2-3, with TRBD2 matching 10 bases. CDR1 and CDR2 from the germline V gene are MDHEN and SYDVKM. This CDR3 is 15 amino acids long. With V trimmed by 5 bases and J by 6 bases, 8 bases remained unmatched. In DNA, the CDR3 is TGTGCCAGCAGTCTTCTAGCGGGGGCGAGGGATACGCAGTATTTT. This gives the protein CASSLLAGARDTQYF.

The sample holds many counts of this clonotype. The V gene is TRBV7-2, the J gene TRBJ2-4, with TRBD2 matching over 9 bases. The V segment lost 2 bases and the J segment 6 bases; nucleotides outside the gene matches: 5. This CDR3 spans 15 amino acids. Germline CDR1 reads SGHTA; CDR2 reads FQGNSA. The CDR3, as DNA: TGTGCCAGCAGCTTATTCCTAGCGGGGATAAACATTCAGTACTTC. As protein: CASSLFLAGINIQYF. The full variable domain, with the rest looked up from reference TRBV7-2 and TRBJ2-4, is GAGVSQSPSNKVTEKGKDVELRCDPISGHTALYWYRQSLGQGLEFLIYFQGNSAPDKSGLPSDRFSAERTGGSVSTLTIQRTQQEDSAVYLCASSLFLAGINIQYFGAGTRLSVL.

This clonotype was detected ten times or more. The V gene is TRBV15, the J gene TRBJ1-4; 10 nucleotides agree with TRBD1. This CDR3 has 16 amino acids. Germline trimming cut 6 bases from V and 4 bases from J; bases unmatched to any gene: 8. Germline CDR1 reads LNHNV; CDR2 reads YYDKDF (reference sequence). The CDR3 reads CATRTGDRGLNEKLFF. The CDR3 coding sequence is TGTGCCACCAGGACAGGGGACAGGGGACTTAATGAAAAACTGTTTTTT. Full variable domain (rest looked up from reference TRBV15 and TRBJ1-4): DAMVIQNPRYQVTQFGKPVTLSCSQTLNHNVMYWYQQKSSQAPKLLFHYYDKDFNNEADTPDNFQSRRPNTSFCFLDIRSPGLGDTAMYLCATRTGDRGLNEKLFFGSGTQLSVL.